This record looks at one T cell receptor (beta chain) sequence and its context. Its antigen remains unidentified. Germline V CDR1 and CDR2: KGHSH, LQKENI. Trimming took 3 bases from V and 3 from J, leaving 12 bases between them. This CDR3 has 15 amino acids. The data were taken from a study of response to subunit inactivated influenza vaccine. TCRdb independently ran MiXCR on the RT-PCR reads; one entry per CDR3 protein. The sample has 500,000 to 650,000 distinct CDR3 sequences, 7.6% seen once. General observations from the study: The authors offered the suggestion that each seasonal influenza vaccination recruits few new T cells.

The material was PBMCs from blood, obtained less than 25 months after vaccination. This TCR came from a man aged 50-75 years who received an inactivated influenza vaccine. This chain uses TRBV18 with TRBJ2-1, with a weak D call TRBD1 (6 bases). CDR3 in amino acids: CASSPRRTDYNEQFF. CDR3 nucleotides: TGTGCCAGCTCACCCCGACGGACAGACTACAATGAGCAGTTCTTC.